The 14 T cell receptor beta chains below were found in one sample sequenced in a study of T cell repertoires in cytomegalovirus infection. No antigen is known for these receptors. TCRdb reprocessed the reads via MiXCR and lists one record per CDR3 protein. Of fewer than 950,000 distinct CDR3 sequences in the sample, 32% were seen once. Sequenced material: cultured CD8+ T cells from PBMCs, taken from culture after CMV antigen stimulation. The receptors originated from a human donor in good health (CMV status not recorded). Some clones in this sample may be carry-over from other donors' samples.

The gene calls are TRBV6-5 and TRBJ2-1; 7 bases agree with TRBD1. The CDR3 is 19 residues long. Germline CDR1 MNHEY, CDR2 SVGAGI. Trimming took 5 bases from V and 6 from J; bases not matched to a gene: 22. CDR3 loop: CASSEERWTGIGYGNEQFF. The CDR3 nucleotides read TGTGCCAGCAGTGAAGAGAGATGGACAGGCATCGGATACGGCAATGAGCAGTTCTTC.

The CDR3 DNA reads as TGTGCCAGCAGTTACAACAGGGGAGATAAGCCAGATACGCAGTATTTT. Its translation is CASSYNRGDKPDTQYF. This chain connects TRBV6-5 to TRBJ2-3, with 7 positions matching TRBD1. J was trimmed by 4 bases and V by 2 bases; bases with no gene match: 9. Germline V gene lookup returns CDR1 MNHEY and CDR2 SVGAGI. This CDR3 is built from 16 residues.

The V and J genes are TRBV12-3 or TRBV12-4 and TRBJ2-3, with unresolved D. Trimming shortened V by 3 bases and J by 2 bases, and 12 bases separated the two germline ends. CDR3 length: 15 amino acids. CDR3 region: CASSLLLMATDTQYF. The CDR3 DNA sequence: TGTGCCAGCAGTTTGTTACTCATGGCCACAGATACGCAGTATTTT.

The sample holds a few counts of this clonotype. The chain joins TRBV19 to TRBJ1-4; D is uncertain. The last part of the DNA fits TRBJ2-2 better; the J call may be wrong. This CDR3 comprises 11 residues. The germline CDR1 and CDR2 sequences are LNHDA and SQIVND (reference sequence). CDR3 region: CATDRAGELFF. The CDR3 coding sequence is TGTGCCACCGACCGGGCAGGGGAGCTGTTTTTT.

V usage is TRBV25-1 and J usage is TRBJ2-3; TRBD2 matches 12 bases. Germline lookup yields CDR1 MGHDK and CDR2 SYGVNS. Trimming removed 0 bases from V and 5 bases from J; junction bases left unmatched: 15. This CDR3 contains 20 residues. Here the CDR3 DNA reads TGTGCCAGCAGTGAATATAACCCTAGCGGGGGGGAACGGCCGATAGATACGCAGTATTTT. This encodes CASSEYNPSGGERPIDTQYF.

This clonotype was observed a handful of times. This chain links TRBV2 with TRBJ1-5; maybe TRBD1 (6 bases). Deletions cut 3 bases from V and 6 bases from J, with 12 bases between. The CDR3 spans 14 residues. Per germline, CDR1 SNHLY and CDR2 FYNNEI. CDR3 bases: TGTGCCAGCAGTGAGGGGACATTTGGTCAGCCCCAGCATTTT. Residues: CASSEGTFGQPQHF.

The chain uses TRBV4-2 and TRBJ2-4, with D uncertain. The ends were cut back, 4 bases at V and 0 bases at J, with 13 bases in the middle. The CDR3 length is 16 residues. Germline-derived CDR1 and CDR2 are LGHNA and YNFKEQ. The DNA for the CDR3 is TGTGCCAGCAGCCCTAACAAGACACCAGCCAAAAACATTCAGTACTTC. Encoded protein: CASSPNKTPAKNIQYF.

The chain combines TRBV6-2 or TRBV6-3 with TRBJ2-7; 8 bases map to TRBD1. V lost 4 bases to trimming and J lost 2 bases; unmatched junction nucleotides: 10. This CDR3 has 16 residues. Germline values: CDR1 MNHEY, CDR2 SVGEGT. The DNA of the CDR3 is TGTGCCAGCAGTTCCTTGTCGACAGGGGAGACCTACGAGCAGTACTTC. As protein: CASSSLSTGETYEQYF.

This clonotype was counted between two and nine times. This chain links TRBV7-9 with TRBJ1-2; TRBD1 matches 9 bases. Germline lookup yields CDR1 SEHNR and CDR2 FQNEAQ (reference sequence). V lost 3 bases, J lost 8 bases, and 13 bases stayed unmatched. CDR3 size: 16 residues. The CDR3 region is CASSLGQGVSVKGYTF. The CDR3 bases are TGTGCCAGCAGCTTGGGACAGGGTGTCTCGGTGAAGGGCTACACCTTC.

This clonotype was seen more than once but under ten times. The rearrangement uses TRBV7-8 and TRBJ1-1; TRBD1 agrees at 9 bases. V shed 5 bases, J shed 3 bases, and the junction held 7 bases outside the gene matches. The CDR3 covers 15 residues. Germline V gene lookup returns CDR1 SGHVS and CDR2 FQNEAQ. As DNA, the CDR3 is TGTGCCAGCAGCCTCTGGGACAGGGTGGACACTGAAGCTTTCTTT. As protein: CASSLWDRVDTEAFF. The full variable domain, its missing parts supplied by reference TRBV7-8 and TRBJ1-1, is GAGVSQSPRYKVAKRGQDVALRCDPISGHVSLFWYQQALGQGPEFLTYFQNEAQLDKSGLPSDRFFAERPEGSVSTLKIQRTQQEDSAVYLCASSLWDRVDTEAFFGQGTRLTVV.

This clonotype was counted ten times or more. The J gene is TRBJ2-3, the V gene TRBV6-5, with D perhaps assigned TRBD1 or TRBD2 (6 bases each). The CDR3 is 15 residues long. The germline CDR1 and CDR2 sequences are MNHEY and SVGAGI. Trimming removed 4 bases at V and 5 bases at J, with 16 bases between. CDR3 sequence: CASSFEGDSGDTQYF. The CDR3 coding sequence is TGTGCCAGCAGTTTCGAGGGGGACTCGGGAGATACGCAGTATTTT.

V is TRBV27 and J is TRBJ1-5; no definite D call. Trimming cost V 4 bases and J 7 bases, with 20 bases left between them. The CDR3 is 16 amino acids. Germline V lookup: CDR1 MNHEY, CDR2 SMNVEV (reference sequence). This CDR3 is CASSWTGPRDSQPQHF. The CDR3 DNA reads TGTGCCAGCAGTTGGACCGGGCCCCGGGATAGCCAGCCCCAGCATTTT.

Notes on this clonotype: One base away lies a much larger clone, so this may be a sequencing read error. This rearrangement joins TRBV7-2 to TRBJ2-5, with D perhaps assigned TRBD1 or TRBD2 (5 bases each). This CDR3 is 14 amino acids long. Germline loops: CDR1 SGHTA, CDR2 FQGNSA. Here the CDR3 DNA reads TGTGCCAGCAACTTAGACGGGGCTTGGGAGACCCAGTACTTC. This sequence encodes CASNLDGAWETQYF.

The genes are TRBV6-4 and TRBJ2-2, with D perhaps matching TRBD2 (6 bases). The V gene lost 3 bases and the J gene lost 5 bases, with 13 bases spanning the gap. The CDR3 contains 15 residues. Germline loops: CDR1 MRHNA, CDR2 SNTAGT. CDR3 bases: TGTGCCAGCAGTGATAAGGGACTCTCAACCGGGGAGCTGTTTTTT. It yields the protein CASSDKGLSTGELFF.